This T cell receptor beta chain was sequenced during a study of shared clonotypes between healthy human individuals. Points on this clone: Its specificity is not known.

Study observations and caveats: Estimated clonotype richness was generally higher in naive than memory subsets.

Germline-derived CDR1 and CDR2 are MNHNS and SASEGT. This CDR3 is 14 amino acids long. The V end lost 7 bases, the J end lost 8 bases, and 17 bases lay between the germline ends. A 200 ng quantity of DNA, roughly 30,000 T cell genomes, went into the sorted-subset replicate PCRs. The data were produced by immunoSEQ multiplex PCR, yet TCRdb's version contains in-frame clones alone and is incomplete. The sample lists approximately 1.4 million clones, 95% to 99% occurring once. This sequence was found in a young man in good health. The genes are TRBV6-1 and TRBJ2-2; tentative D call: TRBD1 (6 bases). Sequenced: naive CD4+ T cells sorted from blood. The subset: CD45RA+ positively selected. The CDR3 region has the DNA TGTGCCAGCAATACTTGGTTAGGGGGTGGGGAGCTGTTTTTT. Protein sequence: CASNTWLGGGELFF.